Listed below are T cell receptor beta chains from one sample, sequenced in a study of PD-L1 blockade in urothelial cancer. The repertoire was sequenced with immunoSEQ multiplex PCR; TCRdb's copy has only in-frame clones and lacks some. In the table there are some 71,000 clones, roughly 91% of which are singletons. The specimen was PBMCs, collected around atezolizumab (anti-PD-L1) treatment. The source is a man aged 60 to 69 with urothelial cancer. Both conserved end residues are part of each CDR3. A D gene is named only where the DNA matches it firmly. Clone size, where shown, is once, few, many, or a class for clones that have expanded.

j_call clone_size d_call v_call cdr3_aa cdr3_nt
TRBJ1-2 . TRBD1 TRBV10-1 CASRDRDWDYGYTF TGCGCCAGCAGAGACAGGGATTGGGACTATGGCTACACCTTC
TRBJ1-4 once . TRBV5-1 CASSLRGVGEKLFF TGCGCCAGCAGCTTGAGAGGTGTCGGGGAAAAACTGTTTTTT
TRBJ2-7 . TRBD2 TRBV27 CASRGTSGGFSYEQYF TGTGCCAGCAGGGGGACTAGCGGGGGATTTTCTTACGAGCAGTACTTC
TRBJ2-1 . . TRBV7-9 CASSSHDRRVGEQFF TGTGCCAGCAGCTCCCACGACAGGCGGGTAGGTGAGCAGTTCTTC
TRBJ2-5 . . TRBV7-2 CASSLDWIRGQETQYF TGTGCCAGCAGCTTAGACTGGATCCGGGGACAAGAGACCCAGTACTTC
TRBJ2-1 . TRBD2 TRBV5-8 CASLFTGLLAGSYNEQFF TGTGCCAGCCTTTTCACGGGCCTTCTAGCGGGATCCTACAATGAGCAGTTCTTC
TRBJ1-5 . TRBD1 TRBV19 CASSPRGQGAVQPQHF TGTGCCAGTTCCCCAAGGGGACAGGGGGCCGTTCAGCCCCAGCATTTT
TRBJ1-4 . . TRBV6-6 CASCRGDNEKLFF TGTGCCAGCTGCCGGGGGGATAATGAAAAACTGTTTTTT
TRBJ2-5 . TRBD1 TRBV5-1 CASSSGQQETQYF TGCGCCAGCAGCTCGGGACAGCAAGAGACCCAGTACTTC
TRBJ1-2 . TRBD1 TRBV29-1 CSVGPGTGNYGYTF TGCAGCGTTGGGCCAGGGACAGGGAACTATGGCTACACCTTC
TRBJ1-1 once TRBD1 TRBV6-5 CASRHRGQNTEAFF TGTGCCAGCAGGCACAGGGGGCAGAACACTGAAGCTTTCTTT
TRBJ1-2 . . TRBV25-1 CASSDRGSWYGYTF TGTGCCAGCAGTGACAGGGGATCATGGTATGGCTACACCTTC
TRBJ1-5 . . TRBV6-1 CASSDSAISNQPQHF TGTGCCAGCAGTGATAGTGCCATTAGCAATCAGCCCCAGCATTTT
TRBJ1-2 once . TRBV11-2 CASSLTQANYGYTF TGTGCCAGCAGCTTAACTCAAGCTAACTATGGCTACACCTTC
TRBJ2-1 once TRBD2 TRBV28 CASSFASTSGNEQFF TGTGCCAGCAGTTTCGCTTCGACTAGCGGGAATGAGCAGTTCTTC
TRBJ2-1 . TRBD1 TRBV15 CATSAGTGDNEQFF TGTGCCACCAGCGCCGGGACAGGGGACAATGAGCAGTTCTTC
TRBJ2-3 once . TRBV5-1 CASSLGQVTDTQYF TGCGCCAGCAGCTTGGGCCAGGTAACAGATACGCAGTATTTT
TRBJ1-1 . . TRBV5-1 CASSFEQNTEAFF TGCGCCAGCAGCTTCGAGCAAAACACTGAAGCTTTCTTT
TRBJ1-2 few TRBD1 TRBV9 CASSVVSGGWDGYTF TGTGCCAGCAGCGTAGTCTCAGGGGGATGGGACGGCTACACCTTC
TRBJ2-7 . . TRBV10-3 CAISQTEGVYEQYF TGTGCCATCAGTCAGACGGAGGGAGTCTACGAGCAGTACTTC
TRBJ1-2 . . TRBV18 CASSLSPGDGYTF TGTGCCAGCTCACTATCCCCGGGAGATGGCTACACCTTC
TRBJ2-3 few . TRBV5-4 CASSRDPQRSDTQYF TGTGCCAGCAGCCGAGACCCCCAGAGGTCAGATACGCAGTATTTT
TRBJ2-5 . TRBD2 TRBV7-2 CASSLLGGSGSGETQYF TGTGCCAGCAGCTTACTCGGGGGGAGCGGGAGCGGGGAGACCCAGTACTTC
TRBJ2-7 few TRBD1 TRBV10-3 CATARGDSSYEQYF TGTGCCACCGCCAGAGGGGACAGCTCCTACGAGCAGTACTTC
TRBJ1-2 . . TRBV5-6 CASSRGAYGYTF TGTGCCAGCAGCCGCGGCGCATATGGCTACACCTTC
TRBJ2-5 . . TRBV7-2 CASSRGAPFQETQYF TGTGCCAGCAGCCGCGGGGCCCCTTTCCAGGAGACCCAGTACTTC
TRBJ1-2 . TRBD1 TRBV18 CASSLRQGVYGYTF TGTGCCAGCTCACTCCGACAGGGGGTCTATGGCTACACCTTC
TRBJ2-2 . . TRBV11-2 CASSRLIRNGELFF TGTGCCAGCAGCCGCTTGATCAGAAACGGGGAGCTGTTTTTT
TRBJ1-5 few . TRBV4-3 CASSQDQGAQPQHF TGCGCCAGCAGCCAAGATCAAGGGGCTCAGCCCCAGCATTTT
TRBJ1-1 . TRBD1 TRBV5-6 CASSLTGGGNTEAFF TGTGCCAGCAGCTTGACAGGGGGTGGGAACACTGAAGCTTTCTTT
TRBJ2-5 . TRBD1 TRBV7-8 CASSSTTGGKETQYF TGTGCCAGCAGCTCCACGACAGGGGGCAAGGAGACCCAGTACTTC
TRBJ2-6 . . TRBV6-4 CASSYDNSGANVLTF TGTGCCAGCAGTTACGACAACTCTGGGGCCAACGTCCTGACTTTC
TRBJ1-5 once . TRBV4-1 CASSQSTAYSNQPQHF TGCGCCAGCAGCCAATCGACAGCGTATAGCAATCAGCCCCAGCATTTT
TRBJ2-7 . TRBD1 TRBV28 CASTYTGVGKYEQYF TGTGCCAGCACCTATACAGGGGTGGGGAAGTACGAGCAGTACTTC
TRBJ2-7 . TRBD2 TRBV30 CAWTFGTSRPYEQYF TGTGCCTGGACCTTTGGGACTAGCCGACCCTACGAGCAGTACTTC
TRBJ1-5 . . TRBV19 CASSITRQPQHF TGTGCCAGTAGTATTACTAGGCAGCCCCAGCATTTT
TRBJ2-1 . . TRBV9 CASSINYRDEQFF TGTGCCAGCAGTATTAATTACCGGGATGAGCAGTTCTTC
TRBJ2-2 . TRBD2 TRBV7-2 CASSLRLAGGLDTGELFF TGTGCCAGCAGCTTAAGACTAGCGGGGGGGCTGGACACCGGGGAGCTGTTTTTT
TRBJ1-5 . . TRBV30 CAWNAHNNQPQHF TGTGCCTGGAATGCACACAATAATCAGCCCCAGCATTTT
TRBJ1-6 once TRBD1 TRBV6-1 CASKAQGADNSPLHF TGTGCCAGCAAAGCTCAGGGGGCGGATAATTCACCCCTCCACTTT
TRBJ1-3 . . TRBV7-9 CASSPGLLNSGNTIYF TGTGCCAGCAGCCCGGGACTCCTAAACTCTGGAAACACCATATATTTT
TRBJ2-7 . . TRBV10-3 CATADLARSSYEQYF TGTGCCACCGCTGACTTGGCACGGAGCTCCTACGAGCAGTACTTC
TRBJ1-3 . . TRBV5-1 CASSTGSSGNTIYF TGCGCCAGCAGCACAGGGTCCTCTGGAAACACCATATATTTT
TRBJ1-1 . . TRBV5-1 CASSPQTANTEAFF TGCGCCAGCAGCCCACAAACAGCGAACACTGAAGCTTTCTTT
TRBJ2-2 . . TRBV4-1 CASSQDGGDGELFF TGCGCCAGCAGCCAAGACGGAGGCGACGGGGAGCTGTTTTTT
TRBJ1-5 . . TRBV19 CASTDTGRGQPQHF TGTGCCAGTACCGACACTGGAAGGGGACAGCCCCAGCATTTT
TRBJ2-3 . . TRBV19 CASRARTPMGDTQYF TGTGCCAGTAGGGCCCGGACTCCAATGGGGGATACGCAGTATTTT
TRBJ2-5 . TRBD2 TRBV19 CASSPGTSPLGTQYF TGTGCCAGTAGCCCCGGGACTAGTCCGCTGGGGACCCAGTACTTC